This entry lists 8 T cell receptor beta chains sequenced from one sample in a study of T cells after posttransplantation cyclophosphamide. Assay: immunoSEQ multiplex PCR; the TCRdb copy retains only in-frame clones and omits some. The sample yields about 28,000 clones, just over 85% seen once. The sequenced sample consisted of PBMCs. The receptors were gathered from a man aged 50-59 years.

The CDR3 reads CASSSPLLLSSYNEQFF. DNA of the CDR3: TGCGCCAGCAGCTCCCCCCTTCTATTAAGCTCCTACAATGAGCAGTTCTTC. The V call is TRBV5-1, the J call TRBJ2-1, with no clear D. CDR1 is SGHRS and CDR2 is YFSETQ in the germline V gene. This CDR3 region has 17 residues. The V end lost 3 bases, the J end lost 0 bases, and 16 bases lay between the germline ends.

The rearrangement links TRBV4-2 to TRBJ1-3, with 7 bases lining up with TRBD1. CDR3 length equals 17 residues. With V trimmed by 3 bases and J by 2 bases, 10 bases remained unmatched. Germline assignment: CDR1 LGHNA and CDR2 YNFKEQ. CDR3 residues: CASSQVQGQPTGNTIYF. In nucleotides, the CDR3 is TGTGCCAGCAGCCAGGTACAGGGACAGCCGACTGGAAACACCATATATTTT.

The V and J genes are TRBV11-3 and TRBJ1-1, with 11 bases identical to TRBD1. Trimming at V came to 1 base and at J to 4 bases, leaving 2 bases not matched to a gene. Germline CDR1 reads SGHNT; CDR2 reads YENEEA. The CDR3 covers 15 residues. CDR3 sequence: CASSLGGTGGTEAFF. The CDR3 nucleotides read TGTGCCAGCAGCTTAGGTGGGACAGGGGGCACTGAAGCTTTCTTT.

This chain links TRBV6-5 with TRBJ2-7; TRBD2 matches at 12 bases. Germline-derived CDR1 and CDR2 are MNHEY and SVGAGI. V was clipped by 6 bases and J by 1 base; unmatched bases: 1. CDR3 length: 14 residues. The DNA for the CDR3 is TGTGCCAGCAGGCTAGCGGGGGGGTCCTACGAGCAGTACTTC. Amino acids: CASRLAGGSYEQYF.

The rearrangement joins TRBV4-2 to TRBJ1-4, with 7 nucleotides matching TRBD1. Germline loops: CDR1 LGHNA, CDR2 YNFKEQ. The CDR3 is 16 residues long. Trimming at V came to 2 bases and at J to 5 bases, leaving 8 bases not matched to a gene. The CDR3 reads CASSQNPDRLNEKLFF. The CDR3 DNA sequence: TGTGCCAGCAGCCAAAACCCGGACAGGTTGAATGAAAAACTGTTTTTT.

The chain couples TRBV4-3 to TRBJ2-1; 7 bases fit TRBD2. The CDR3 spans 15 residues. Germline V gene data show CDR1 as LGHNA and CDR2 as YSLEER. With 4 bases clipped from V and 7 bases from J, the junction kept 10 bases outside the gene matches. Here the CDR3 DNA reads TGCGCCAGCAGCCGGCGTTCCGGGGGAGGGAATGAGCAGTTCTTC. Translating it yields CASSRRSGGGNEQFF.

V gene TRBV30 combines with J gene TRBJ2-7, with D maybe TRBD1 (5 bases). Germline CDR1 and CDR2: GTSNPN and SVGIG (reference sequence). The CDR3 runs to 17 residues. The V and J ends lost 0 bases and 3 bases respectively, with 21 bases between them. The CDR3 bases are TGTGCCTGGAGTGTTTCCCTTGGCAGGTCAGGGTTCTACGAGCAGTACTTC. It codes for CAWSVSLGRSGFYEQYF.

The genes are TRBV5-1 and TRBJ2-3, with 14 positions matching TRBD2. There are 17 residues in the CDR3. Looked up from germline, CDR1 is SGHRS and CDR2 is YFSETQ. J gave up 3 bases and V 0 bases, and 3 bases lay outside the gene matches. CDR3 amino acids: CASSLGLAGGLTDTQYF. Here the CDR3 DNA reads TGCGCCAGCAGCTTGGGACTAGCGGGGGGGTTAACAGATACGCAGTATTTT.